Listed here are 21 T cell receptor beta chains from one sample, sequenced in a study of cytomegalovirus exposure and HLA in healthy donors. PCR used 60 Vbeta primers and 13 Jbeta primers. Profiled with immunoSEQ multiplex PCR; TCRdb holds only in-frame clones, not every one. Of 150,000 to 200,000 clones listed, around 80% are singletons. The specimen sequenced was PBMCs. Receptors originate from a man in his forties in good health and CMV-seropositive.

The chain links TRBV7-2 to TRBJ1-6; 8 bases align to TRBD1. This CDR3 is 14 amino acids long. V dropped 5 bases and J dropped 7; count of bases not matched to a gene: 4. CDR1 is SGHTA and CDR2 is FQGNSA in the germline V gene. As DNA, the CDR3 is TGTGCCAGCAGCCGGACAGGGAAGAATTCACCCCTCCACTTT. This codes for CASSRTGKNSPLHF.

This chain links TRBV2 with TRBJ2-3; 11 bases are shared with TRBD2. The CDR3 is 16 residues long. With V trimmed by 6 bases and J by 2 bases, 7 bases remained unmatched. From germline, CDR1 is SNHLY and CDR2 FYNNEI. The CDR3 loop is CASRRLAGPSTDTQYF. CDR3 DNA: TGTGCCAGCAGGCGACTAGCGGGGCCCTCCACAGATACGCAGTATTTT.

The rearrangement uses TRBV4-3 and TRBJ1-2; D is unclear. The CDR3 extends over 11 amino acids. CDR1 is LGHNA, CDR2 YSLEER, per germline. V lost 3 bases, J lost 7 bases, and 6 bases lay in between. The CDR3 region is CASSHGRGYTF. The DNA for the CDR3 is TGCGCCAGCAGCCATGGGCGTGGCTACACCTTC.

Only one count was recorded for this clone. This chain connects TRBV9 to TRBJ2-1; 8 bases fit TRBD1. J gave up 6 bases and V 4 bases, and 9 bases lay outside the gene matches. Germline CDR1 and CDR2: SGDLS and YYNGEE. The CDR3 runs 15 residues. CDR3: CASSPGTGKGNEQFF. The CDR3 DNA reads TGTGCCAGCAGCCCCGGGACAGGTAAAGGCAATGAGCAGTTCTTC.

This sequence joins TRBV5-1 and TRBJ2-7, with TRBD1 as a possible D gene (6 bases). Germline loops: CDR1 SGHRS, CDR2 YFSETQ. V was trimmed by 0 bases and J by 3 bases, leaving 10 bases between them. This CDR3 is built from 14 residues. The CDR3 sequence: CASSLADSFYEQYF. CDR3 DNA sequence: TGCGCCAGCAGCTTGGCGGACAGCTTCTACGAGCAGTACTTC.

The rearrangement links TRBV19 to TRBJ1-1; no clear D gene. The germline gives CDR1 LNHDA, CDR2 SQIVND (reference sequence). The CDR3 is 12 amino acids. Trimming cost V 7 bases and J 1 base, with 7 bases left between them. As DNA, the CDR3 is TGTGCCAGTACCTTCAGGAACACTGAAGCTTTCTTT. Translated: CASTFRNTEAFF.

The V and J genes are TRBV15 and TRBJ1-2; 12 bases align to TRBD1. V gave up 3 bases and J gave up 1 base; unmatched junction bases: 6. The length of the CDR3 is 17 residues. Germline CDR1 LNHNV, CDR2 YYDKDF (reference sequence). The CDR3 nucleotides read TGTGCCACCAGCAGCCGGGACAGGGGGCCTGATAACTATGGCTACACCTTC. Translation: CATSSRDRGPDNYGYTF.

The chain recombines TRBV18 with TRBJ1-5; TRBD1 agrees at 7 bases. Germline CDR1 reads KGHSH; CDR2 reads LQKENI. V lost 0 bases and J lost 7; bases outside the gene matches: 3. This CDR3 is 14 amino acids long. The CDR3 sequence: CASSPPGQKQPQHF. The CDR3 DNA follows: TGTGCCAGCTCACCACCGGGACAGAAACAGCCCCAGCATTTT.

The V gene is TRBV5-1, the J gene TRBJ2-1; 8 bases are shared with TRBD2. J gave up 6 bases and V 2 bases, and 4 bases lay outside the gene matches. The CDR3 totals 14 residues. Germline V gene data show CDR1 as SGHRS and CDR2 as YFSETQ. The CDR3 here is CASSLRGGPNEQFF. In DNA, the CDR3 is TGCGCCAGCAGCTTACGGGGGGGCCCCAATGAGCAGTTCTTC.

The genes are TRBV9 and TRBJ2-1; 7 positions match TRBD2. In germline, CDR1 is SGDLS, CDR2 YYNGEE. V shed 4 bases and J 6 bases; nucleotides not matched to a gene: 4. The CDR3 runs 13 residues. For the CDR3, the DNA is TGTGCCAGCAGCCCGGGGGGAGGCAATGAGCAGTTCTTC. As protein: CASSPGGGNEQFF.

The genes are TRBV5-1 and TRBJ1-5; the match to TRBD1 covers 10 bases. The germline gives CDR1 SGHRS, CDR2 YFSETQ. This CDR3 is 15 amino acids long. The ends lost 4 bases at V and 5 bases at J; junction bases unmatched: 6. For the CDR3, the DNA is TGCGCCAGCAGCCCCGGGACAGGGGTAGATCAGCCCCAGCATTTT. Amino acid sequence: CASSPGTGVDQPQHF.

The rearrangement links TRBV30 to TRBJ2-2; 7 bases are a match to TRBD2. After removal of 0 bases from V and 6 bases from J, the junction contained 4 bases not matched to a gene. The CDR3 sequence is 14 residues long. The germline gives CDR1 GTSNPN, CDR2 SVGIG (reference sequence). This CDR3 is CAWSVAGRAGELFF. In nucleotides, the CDR3 is TGTGCCTGGAGTGTGGCGGGGAGGGCCGGGGAGCTGTTTTTT.

J is TRBJ2-4 and V is TRBV4-3; 12 bases agree with TRBD1. V was pared by 5 bases and J by 8 bases, with 7 bases of the junction left unmatched. Germline V gene lookup returns CDR1 LGHNA and CDR2 YSLEER. The CDR3 consists of 15 residues. CDR3 amino acids: CASSDGTGGRDIQYF. CDR3 bases: TGCGCCAGCAGCGACGGGACAGGGGGCCGGGACATTCAGTACTTC.

The CDR3 nucleotides read TGTGCCAGCAGCTTGGGAACAGGGCTTTACGAGCAGTACTTC. Protein product: CASSLGTGLYEQYF. J is TRBJ2-7 and V is TRBV5-6; perhaps TRBD1 as D (6 bases). Germline V CDR1 and CDR2: SGHDT, YYEEEE. V was cut by 0 bases and J by 4 bases, with 11 bases left in between. The CDR3 totals 14 residues.

The rearrangement uses TRBV11-2 and TRBJ1-1; D uncertain. Germline-derived CDR1 and CDR2 are SGHAT and FQNNGV. The CDR3 is 12 residues long. The V gene lost 3 bases and the J gene lost 1 base, with 3 bases spanning the gap. CDR3: CASSFRNTEAFF. The CDR3 nucleotides read TGTGCCAGCAGCTTCAGGAACACTGAAGCTTTCTTT.

This chain links TRBV5-1 with TRBJ1-1, with D maybe TRBD1 (6 bases). Germline loops: CDR1 SGHRS, CDR2 YFSETQ. The length of the CDR3 is 16 residues. Trimming took 4 bases from V and 0 from J, leaving 16 bases between them. This CDR3 is CASSQGQRPMNTEAFF. In nucleotides, the CDR3 is TGCGCCAGCAGCCAAGGACAGCGCCCAATGAACACTGAAGCTTTCTTT.

The chain joins TRBV10-2 to TRBJ1-5, with TRBD1 identical over 7 bases. The CDR3 runs to 14 residues. Losses at the gene ends were 4 bases for V and 5 bases for J; bases not matched to a gene: 5. The germline gives CDR1 WSHSY, CDR2 SAAADI. Here the CDR3 reads CASSGRQGDQPQHF. CDR3 bases: TGCGCCAGCAGTGGACGACAGGGCGATCAGCCCCAGCATTTT.

The V gene is TRBV5-4, the J gene TRBJ2-5; the D is unclear. There are 15 residues in the CDR3. CDR1 and CDR2 (germline): SGHNT, YYREEE (reference sequence). V lost 2 bases, J lost 1 base, and 12 bases lay in between. The CDR3 region is CASSFNTRVQETQYF. The CDR3 nucleotides are TGTGCCAGCAGCTTCAATACGCGCGTCCAAGAGACCCAGTACTTC.

The chain has TRBV9 and TRBJ2-1, with TRBD1 as a possible D gene (6 bases). The CDR3 runs 14 residues. CDR1 is SGDLS and CDR2 is YYNGEE in the germline V gene. Trimming took off 0 bases at V and 9 bases at J, with 13 bases between the two ends. The CDR3 region has the DNA TGTGCCAGCAGCGTAGAGAGAAAAGGGGGTGAGCAGTTCTTC. It yields the protein CASSVERKGGEQFF.

The chain has TRBV27 and TRBJ2-1; 7 bases are shared with TRBD1. V gave up 0 bases and J gave up 10 bases; unmatched junction bases: 6. Germline CDR1 MNHEY, CDR2 SMNVEV (reference sequence). The CDR3 is 14 residues long. The CDR3 DNA reads as TGTGCCAGCAGTTTATCGCGAGGGGGCAAGGAGCAGTTCTTC. This encodes CASSLSRGGKEQFF.

The J gene is TRBJ1-6, the V gene TRBV7-2; weak D call: TRBD1 (5 bases). Germline V gene data show CDR1 as SGHTA and CDR2 as FQGNSA. V was pared by 4 bases and J by 7 bases, with 14 bases between. The CDR3 runs to 15 residues. This CDR3 reads CASSSQTVPNSPLHF. CDR3 nucleotide sequence: TGTGCCAGCAGCTCGCAGACAGTGCCAAATTCACCCCTCCACTTT.